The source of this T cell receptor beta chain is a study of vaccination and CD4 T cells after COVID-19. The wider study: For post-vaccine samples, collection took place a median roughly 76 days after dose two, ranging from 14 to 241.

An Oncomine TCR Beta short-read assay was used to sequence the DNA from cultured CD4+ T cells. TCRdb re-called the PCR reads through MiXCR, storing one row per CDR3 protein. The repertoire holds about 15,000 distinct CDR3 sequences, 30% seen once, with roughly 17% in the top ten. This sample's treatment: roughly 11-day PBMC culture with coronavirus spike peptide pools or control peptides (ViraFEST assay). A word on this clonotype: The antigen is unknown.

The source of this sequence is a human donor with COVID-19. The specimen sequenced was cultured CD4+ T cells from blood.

CDR3 bases: TGTGCCAGCAGCTTAGACACGAACTATGGCTACACCTTC. It codes for CASSLDTNYGYTF. The rearrangement uses TRBV11-2 and TRBJ1-2; D is uncertain. Trimming removed 0 bases at V and 2 bases at J, with 4 bases between. This CDR3 is 13 amino acids long. CDR1 and CDR2 from the germline V gene are SGHAT and FQNNGV.